The next 26 T cell receptor beta chains were all read from a single sample in a study of beta chain features in type 1 diabetes (dated by TCRdb to about 2018). The method was the immunoSEQ multiplex PCR assay. The High Capacity cDNA Reverse Transcription Kit was used to reverse transcribe all of the isolated RNA, meaning that expressed TCRB transcripts were what got sequenced. The immuneACCESS repertoire file appears here via TCRdb, limited to in-frame rearrangements. These files lack a portion of the clones; in checked studies, under half of the deficit traces to unresolved V genes, and the cause of the others is not known. This sample comprises about 370,000 clones, more than 12% of them detected only once. The ten top clones hold 0.019% of the sample. Material for sequencing was naive CD4+ T cells from blood. The cell subset or site label, read with the paper, signifies: true naive CD4+ T cells. These receptor sequences come from a woman aged 18-29 years in good health.

This clone appeared a few times. The chain combines TRBV4-1 with TRBJ2-7, with 9 bases lining up with TRBD2. Germline-derived CDR1 and CDR2 are MGHRA and YSYEKL. This CDR3 comprises 14 residues. The V segment lost 5 bases and the J segment 4 bases; nucleotides outside the gene matches: 6. The CDR3: CASSFGLATYEQYF. The CDR3 DNA is TGCGCCAGCAGCTTCGGACTAGCGACTTACGAGCAGTACTTC.

The rearrangement links TRBV9 to TRBJ2-1; TRBD2 aligns across 9 bases. V shed 4 bases and J 4 bases; nucleotides not matched to a gene: 12. Germline CDR1 SGDLS, CDR2 YYNGEE. The CDR3 consists of 17 residues. The CDR3 spells CASSPPPGTSKYNEQFF. The CDR3 DNA follows: TGTGCCAGCAGCCCCCCTCCCGGGACTAGCAAGTACAATGAGCAGTTCTTC. Complete variable domain (other parts from reference TRBV9 and TRBJ2-1): DSGVTQTPKHLITATGQRVTLRCSPRSGDLSVYWYQQSLDQGLQFLIQYYNGEERAKGNILERFSAQQFPDLHSELNLSSLELGDSALYFCASSPPPGTSKYNEQFFGPGTRLTVL.

The V gene is TRBV7-6, the J gene TRBJ2-7, with TRBD1 identical over 8 bases. Germline CDR1 SGHVS, CDR2 FNYEAQ. This CDR3 is 14 amino acids long. The J segment lost 0 bases and the V segment lost 6 bases, leaving 4 bases of the junction unmatched. The CDR3 DNA follows: TGTGCCAGCAGTAGGACAGGGATCTCCTACGAGCAGTACTTC. Residues: CASSRTGISYEQYF.

This chain links TRBV30 with TRBJ1-4; D possibly corresponds to TRBD1 (5 bases). Trimming left V 7 bases short and J 6 bases short, with 15 bases between. Germline assignment: CDR1 GTSNPN and CDR2 SVGIG (reference sequence). CDR3 length: 13 amino acids. The CDR3, as DNA: TGTGCCTCCTTTCTTGCAGGGCATGAAAAACTGTTTTTT. The encoded protein is CASFLAGHEKLFF.

This rearrangement joins TRBV13 to TRBJ2-4; a possible D gene is TRBD2 (5 bases). This CDR3 has 16 residues. Germline V gene lookup returns CDR1 PRHDT and CDR2 FYEKMQ (reference sequence). The V gene lost 1 base and the J gene lost 0 bases, with 10 bases spanning the gap. CDR3 in DNA: TGTGCCAGCAGCTTAGACGGGGTTGGAGCCAAAAACATTCAGTACTTC. The encoded protein is CASSLDGVGAKNIQYF.

This clone was found a few times. The chain employs TRBV7-2 and TRBJ2-3; 9 nucleotides match TRBD2. With 5 bases clipped from V and 8 bases from J, the junction kept 8 bases outside the gene matches. CDR1 and CDR2 (germline): SGHTA, FQGNSA. CDR3 size: 14 residues. The CDR3 DNA reads TGTGCCAGCAGCCCCGGCCTAGCGGGATCTACGCAGTATTTT. Its translation: CASSPGLAGSTQYF.

The chain employs TRBV4-3 and TRBJ1-1; TRBD1 matches 8 bases. In germline, CDR1 is LGHNA, CDR2 YSLEER. This CDR3 region has 18 residues. The J segment lost 3 bases and the V segment lost 3 bases, leaving 15 bases of the junction unmatched. CDR3 nucleotide sequence: TGCGCCAGCAGCCAGGAATGGGGACAGGTGACGACCTACACTGAAGCTTTCTTT. Residues: CASSQEWGQVTTYTEAFF.

The chain joins TRBV28 to TRBJ1-2; 9 bases align to TRBD1. J was trimmed by 8 bases and V by 7 bases; bases with no gene match: 5. From germline, CDR1 is MDHEN and CDR2 SYDVKM. The CDR3 consists of 12 residues. CDR3 nucleotide sequence: TGTGCCAGCACAACAGGGGGCGTAGGCTACACCTTC. Translation: CASTTGGVGYTF.

The chain recombines TRBV5-1 with TRBJ1-1; D is possibly TRBD1 (6 bases). CDR3 size: 15 residues. Germline V gene sequence: CDR1 SGHRS, CDR2 YFSETQ. With 6 bases removed from V and 0 bases from J, the gap between germline ends came to 15 bases. DNA of the CDR3: TGCGCCAGCACCCGGGGGGGCAATATGAACACTGAAGCTTTCTTT. It encodes CASTRGGNMNTEAFF. The full variable domain, its missing parts supplied by reference TRBV5-1 and TRBJ1-1, is KAGVTQTPRYLIKTRGQQVTLSCSPISGHRSVSWYQQTPGQGLQFLFEYFSETQRNKGNFPGRFSGRQFSNSRSEMNVSTLELGDSALYLCASTRGGNMNTEAFFGQGTRLTVV.

This clone was seen only a few times. The chain links TRBV5-4 to TRBJ2-1, with a weak D call TRBD1 (6 bases). V was clipped by 0 bases and J by 2 bases, with 9 bases between them. The CDR3 is 15 residues long. In germline, CDR1 is SGHNT, CDR2 YYREEE (reference sequence). For the CDR3, the DNA is TGTGCCAGCAGCTTGGGCCAGGGGACCTACAATGAGCAGTTCTTC. Its translation is CASSLGQGTYNEQFF. The full variable domain, with the rest looked up from reference TRBV5-4 and TRBJ2-1, is ETGVTQSPTHLIKTRGQQVTLRCSSQSGHNTVSWYQQALGQGPQFIFQYYREEENGRGNFPPRFSGLQFPNYSSELNVNALELDDSALYLCASSLGQGTYNEQFFGPGTRLTVL.

This clone showed up just a few times. The rearrangement links TRBV29-1 to TRBJ2-5, with a tentative D call TRBD1 (6 bases). Germline V gene data show CDR1 as SQVTM and CDR2 as ANQGSEA. The V gene lost 2 bases and the J gene lost 7 bases, with 14 bases spanning the gap. The CDR3 is 13 residues long. The CDR3, as DNA: TGCAGCGTTGAACCCAGGGGAATCGGGACCCAGTACTTC. Amino acids: CSVEPRGIGTQYF.

This clone was counted only a few times. CDR3 bases: TGTGCCAGCAGAGACCCCGGGGGCTATGGCTACACCTTC. This translates into CASRDPGGYGYTF. This sequence joins TRBV25-1 and TRBJ1-2, with a tentative D call TRBD1 (5 bases). Germline lookup yields CDR1 MGHDK and CDR2 SYGVNS. V was shortened by 6 bases and J by 4 bases, with 12 bases between the two germline ends. CDR3 length equals 13 residues.

The chain links TRBV7-8 to TRBJ2-1, with TRBD2 matching over 7 bases. CDR1 is SGHVS and CDR2 is FQNEAQ in the germline V gene. CDR3 length equals 15 residues. Trimming cost V 0 bases and J 5 bases; bases outside gene matches: 4. The CDR3 DNA reads TGTGCCAGCAGCTTAGCGGCGGGAGTCCACAATGAGCAGTTCTTC. It is translated as CASSLAAGVHNEQFF.

This clone was detected only a few times. The CDR3 DNA sequence: TGCAGCGTTGGATTAAGGGGAAACCAGCCCCAGCATTTT. It specifies CSVGLRGNQPQHF. The V call is TRBV29-1, the J call TRBJ1-5; the D gene is possibly TRBD1 (5 bases). Germline V gene lookup returns CDR1 SQVTM and CDR2 ANQGSEA. There are 13 residues in the CDR3. The V and J ends lost 4 bases and 7 bases respectively, with 14 bases between them.

The chain has TRBV4-1 and TRBJ2-5, with a possible D match to TRBD1 (5 bases). This CDR3 region has 18 residues. Germline values: CDR1 MGHRA, CDR2 YSYEKL. With 2 bases removed from V and 2 bases from J, the gap between germline ends came to 21 bases. The CDR3 here is CASSQPLGFAGIQETQYF. In nucleotides, the CDR3 is TGCGCCAGCAGCCAACCTTTGGGGTTTGCAGGGATACAAGAGACCCAGTACTTC.

The rearrangement links TRBV19 to TRBJ2-1; D is uncertain. The V end was cut by 6 bases, the J end by 3 bases, with 9 bases between. CDR1 is LNHDA and CDR2 is SQIVND in the germline V gene (reference sequence). CDR3 length: 13 residues. In DNA, the CDR3 is TGTGCCAGTAGGGTTGACAACTACAATGAGCAGTTCTTC. Protein sequence: CASRVDNYNEQFF.

This clone appeared a few times. The V call is TRBV11-2, the J call TRBJ1-4; 10 bases line up with TRBD1. The germline CDR1 and CDR2 sequences are SGHAT and FQNNGV. V was clipped by 5 bases and J by 8 bases; unmatched bases: 5. The CDR3 is 14 residues long. Written as DNA, the CDR3 is TGTGCCAGCAGCCGCGGGACAGGGGACGAAAAACTGTTTTTT. Translating gives CASSRGTGDEKLFF.

This clone was counted between two and nine times. The sample carries other DNA sequences with the same CDR3. The gene calls are TRBV5-4 and TRBJ1-2; TRBD1 matches at 7 bases. J lost 1 base, V lost 3 bases, and 3 bases had no gene match. CDR1 is SGHNT, CDR2 YYREEE, per germline (reference sequence). CDR3 length equals 14 residues. CDR3 DNA sequence: TGTGCCAGCAGCTCCTCAGGGGGTAACTATGGCTACACCTTC. It codes for CASSSSGGNYGYTF.

This clone has a handful of counts. The chain recombines TRBV30 with TRBJ1-1; tentative D call: TRBD1 (5 bases). CDR1 and CDR2 (germline): GTSNPN, SVGIG (reference sequence). Trimming left V 1 base short and J 4 bases short, with 10 bases between. The CDR3 contains 13 residues. CDR3 coding DNA: TGTGCCTGGAGTGCAGGGATGATCACTGAAGCTTTCTTT. As protein: CAWSAGMITEAFF.

This clone has just a few counts. This chain uses TRBV29-1 with TRBJ2-5; D uncertain. Per the germline V gene, CDR1 is SQVTM and CDR2 is ANQGSEA. Trimming removed 7 bases from V and 5 bases from J, with 11 bases in between. The CDR3 has 11 amino acids. As DNA, the CDR3 is TGCAGCGCCGCCACGCGGGAGACCCAGTACTTC. Amino acid sequence: CSAATRETQYF.

This chain uses TRBV7-9 with TRBJ2-5; D is perhaps TRBD1 (6 bases). The CDR3 totals 13 residues. V was cut by 4 bases and J by 5 bases, with 11 bases left in between. Germline V gene lookup returns CDR1 SEHNR and CDR2 FQNEAQ (reference sequence). In DNA form, the CDR3 reads TGTGCCAGCAGCTGGCAGGGGCTGGAGACCCAGTACTTC. Its translation is CASSWQGLETQYF. Drawing the rest from reference TRBV7-9 and TRBJ2-5, the complete variable domain is DTGVSQNPRHKITKRGQNVTFRCDPISEHNRLYWYRQTLGQGPEFLTYFQNEAQLEKSRLLSDRFSAERPKGSFSTLEIQRTEQGDSAMYLCASSWQGLETQYFGPGTRLLVL.

The rearrangement links TRBV15 to TRBJ1-4; D call uncertain. From germline, CDR1 is LNHNV and CDR2 YYDKDF (reference sequence). The CDR3 covers 15 residues. V dropped 1 base and J dropped 0 bases, with 6 bases sitting between them. The CDR3 here is CATSRAGATNEKLFF. In DNA, the CDR3 is TGTGCCACCAGCAGAGCGGGTGCAACTAATGAAAAACTGTTTTTT.

The chain uses TRBV20-1 and TRBJ2-7, with D hard to call. This CDR3 spans 10 amino acids. V was pared by 6 bases and J by 11 bases, with 14 bases between. Germline CDR1 and CDR2: DFQATT and SNEGSKA (reference sequence). The CDR3 DNA reads TGCAGTGCAGCACGCTTCGCGGAGTACTTC. Amino acid sequence: CSAARFAEYF.

The rearrangement links TRBV7-9 to TRBJ1-2; 12 bases match TRBD1. Trimming took 6 bases from V and 8 from J; bases not matched to a gene: 7. The CDR3 totals 14 residues. Germline loops: CDR1 SEHNR, CDR2 FQNEAQ (reference sequence). In nucleotides, the CDR3 is TGTGCCAGCAGACCGGGACAGGGGGCGGGAGGCTACACCTTC. Amino acids: CASRPGQGAGGYTF.

The rearrangement joins TRBV5-4 to TRBJ2-7, with 7 bases identical to TRBD2. J gave up 2 bases and V 0 bases, and 8 bases lay outside the gene matches. CDR3 length: 16 residues. Germline values: CDR1 SGHNT, CDR2 YYREEE (reference sequence). The CDR3, as DNA: TGTGCCAGCAGCTTGGCGCCGCGGGAGTTAACCTACGAGCAGTACTTC. Translated: CASSLAPRELTYEQYF.

The gene calls are TRBV7-3 and TRBJ1-2; D is undetermined. This CDR3 comprises 11 residues. The germline gives CDR1 SGHTA, CDR2 FQGTGA. V was pared by 10 bases and J by 6 bases, with 12 bases between. In nucleotides, the CDR3 is TGTGCCAACGAAGAAGGAGATGGCTACACCTTC. Its translation: CANEEGDGYTF.